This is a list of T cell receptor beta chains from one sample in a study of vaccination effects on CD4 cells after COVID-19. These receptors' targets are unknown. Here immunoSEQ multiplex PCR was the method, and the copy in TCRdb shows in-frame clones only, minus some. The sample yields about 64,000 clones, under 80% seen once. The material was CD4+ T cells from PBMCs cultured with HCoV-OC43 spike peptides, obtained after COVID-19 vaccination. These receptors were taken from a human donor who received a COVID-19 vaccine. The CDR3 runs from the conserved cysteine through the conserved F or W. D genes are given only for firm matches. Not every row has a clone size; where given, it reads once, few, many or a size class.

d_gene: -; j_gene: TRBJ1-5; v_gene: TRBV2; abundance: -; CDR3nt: TGTGCCAGCAGTGATTCCAGCAATCAGCCCCAGCATTTT; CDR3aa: CASSDSSNQPQHF
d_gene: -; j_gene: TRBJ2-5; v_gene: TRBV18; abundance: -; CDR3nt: TGTGCCAGCTCACTGGGACAAGAGACCCAGTACTTC; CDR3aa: CASSLGQETQYF
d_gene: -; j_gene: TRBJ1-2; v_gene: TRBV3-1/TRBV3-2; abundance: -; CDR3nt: TGTGCCAGCAGCTTGAGGGCAGTCTCGTATGGCTACACCTTC; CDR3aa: CASSLRAVSYGYTF
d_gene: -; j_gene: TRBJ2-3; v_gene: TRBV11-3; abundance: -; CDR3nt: TGTGCCAGCAGCTTAGGCGGCAGGGGCGGCACAGATACGCAGTATTTT; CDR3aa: CASSLGGRGGTDTQYF
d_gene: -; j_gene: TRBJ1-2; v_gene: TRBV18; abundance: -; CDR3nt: TGTGCCAGCTCACGGGCCGGGACCCACTATGGCTACACCTTC; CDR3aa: CASSRAGTHYGYTF
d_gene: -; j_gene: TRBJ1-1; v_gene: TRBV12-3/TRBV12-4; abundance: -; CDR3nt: TGTGCCAGCCACAGGGACAACACTGAAGCTTTCTTT; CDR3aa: CASHRDNTEAFF
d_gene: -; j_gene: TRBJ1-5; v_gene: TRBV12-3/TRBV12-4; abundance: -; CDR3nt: TGTGCCAGCAGTTTAACCCACAATCAGCCCCAGCATTTT; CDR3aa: CASSLTHNQPQHF
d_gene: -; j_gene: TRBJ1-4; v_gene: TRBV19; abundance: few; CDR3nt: TGTGCCAGCACAAAGGGGACATTAGGAGAAAAACTGTTTTTT; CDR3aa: CASTKGTLGEKLFF
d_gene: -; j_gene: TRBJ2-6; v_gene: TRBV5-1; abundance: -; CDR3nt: TGCGCCAGCAGCCTGGATCCGTCAGGGCGAGGGGCCAACGTCCTGACTTTC; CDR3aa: CASSLDPSGRGANVLTF
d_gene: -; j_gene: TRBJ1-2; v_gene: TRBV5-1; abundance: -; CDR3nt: TGCGCCAGCAGCTGGGTGTCCCAGGTCGGGGATGGCTACACCTTC; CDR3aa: CASSWVSQVGDGYTF
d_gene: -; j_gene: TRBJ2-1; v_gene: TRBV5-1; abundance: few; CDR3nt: TGCGCCAGCAGCTTGGTGCAGGGGTACAATGAGCAGTTCTTC; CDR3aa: CASSLVQGYNEQFF
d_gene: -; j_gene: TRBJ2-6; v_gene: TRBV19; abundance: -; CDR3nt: TGTGCCAGTAGTGCCGGGACGCCCAGGATTGGCTCTGGGGCCAACGTCCTGACTTTC; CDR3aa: CASSAGTPRIGSGANVLTF
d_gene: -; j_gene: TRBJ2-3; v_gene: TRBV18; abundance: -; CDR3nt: TGTGCCAGCTCACCACTACCCATCTCGAGCACAGATACGCAGTATTTT; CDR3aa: CASSPLPISSTDTQYF
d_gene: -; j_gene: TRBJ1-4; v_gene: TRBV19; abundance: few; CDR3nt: TGTGCCAGTAGTATAGGGACGGGGTACGCTAATGAAAAACTGTTTTTT; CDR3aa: CASSIGTGYANEKLFF
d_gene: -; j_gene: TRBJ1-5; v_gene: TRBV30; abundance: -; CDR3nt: TGTGCCTGGAGTAGAGGAACAGTCAATCAGCCCCAGCATTTT; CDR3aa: CAWSRGTVNQPQHF
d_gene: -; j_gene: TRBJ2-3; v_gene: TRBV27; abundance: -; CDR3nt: TGTGCCAGCAGTTTAGGACAGTTTGATACGCAGTATTTT; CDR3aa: CASSLGQFDTQYF
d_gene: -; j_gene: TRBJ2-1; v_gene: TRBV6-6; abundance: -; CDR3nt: TGTGCCAGCAGTCGTGGAGCGCAGGGGGGATGGTCCTACAATGAGCAGTTCTTC; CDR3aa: CASSRGAQGGWSYNEQFF
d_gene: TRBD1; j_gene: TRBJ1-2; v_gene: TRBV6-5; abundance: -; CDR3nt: TGTGCCAGCAGTTACTCGGGACAGTTCGTTGGCACCTTC; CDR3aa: CASSYSGQFVGTF
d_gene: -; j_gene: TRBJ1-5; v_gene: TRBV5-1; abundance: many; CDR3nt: TGCGCCAGCAGCTTGGAGGGGGGCCAGCCCCAGCATTTT; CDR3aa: CASSLEGGQPQHF
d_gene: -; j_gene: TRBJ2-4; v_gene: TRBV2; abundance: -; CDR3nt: TGTGCCAGCAGCCCCATAAACATTCAGTACTTC; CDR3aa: CASSPINIQYF
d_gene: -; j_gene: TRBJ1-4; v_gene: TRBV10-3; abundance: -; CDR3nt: TGTGCCATCAGTAGGGGATCAACTAATGAAAAACTGTTTTTT; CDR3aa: CAISRGSTNEKLFF
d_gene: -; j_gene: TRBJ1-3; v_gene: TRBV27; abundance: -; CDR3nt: TGTGCCAGCAGGCGAGACTCGAGCTCTGGAAACACCATATATTTT; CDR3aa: CASRRDSSSGNTIYF
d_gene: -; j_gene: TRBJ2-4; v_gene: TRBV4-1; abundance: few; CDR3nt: TGCGCCAGCAGCCAAGATCTGGGCTGGGCCAAAAACATTCAGTACTTC; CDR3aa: CASSQDLGWAKNIQYF
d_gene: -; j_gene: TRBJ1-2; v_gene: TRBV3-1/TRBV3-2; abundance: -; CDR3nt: TGTGCCAGCAGCCTGGGCAGACAGACCGACGGCTACACCTTC; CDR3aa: CASSLGRQTDGYTF
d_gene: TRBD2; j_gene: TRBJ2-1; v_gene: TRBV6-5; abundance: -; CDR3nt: TGTGCCAGCAGATTAGCGGGGGGTTTATACAATGAGCAGTTCTTC; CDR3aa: CASRLAGGLYNEQFF
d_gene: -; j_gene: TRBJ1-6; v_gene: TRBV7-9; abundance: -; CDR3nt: TGTGCCAGCAGCTTATACAGGGTTTCACCCCTCCACTTT; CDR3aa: CASSLYRVSPLHF
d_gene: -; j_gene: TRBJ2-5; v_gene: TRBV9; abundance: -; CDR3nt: TGTGCCAGCAGCAGGGACTTAACGGAGACCCAGTACTTC; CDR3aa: CASSRDLTETQYF
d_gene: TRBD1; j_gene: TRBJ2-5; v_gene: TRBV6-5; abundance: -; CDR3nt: TGTGCCAGCAGTAGGGACAGGGAAGAGACCCAGTACTTC; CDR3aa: CASSRDREETQYF
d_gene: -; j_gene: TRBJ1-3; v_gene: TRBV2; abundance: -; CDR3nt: TGTGCCAGCAGTGACGCCCGAGGAAACACCATATATTTT; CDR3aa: CASSDARGNTIYF
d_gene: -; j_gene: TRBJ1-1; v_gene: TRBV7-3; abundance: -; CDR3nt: TGTGCCAGCAGTTCTACTGTATCGGGGACTGAAGCTTTCTTT; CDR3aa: CASSSTVSGTEAFF
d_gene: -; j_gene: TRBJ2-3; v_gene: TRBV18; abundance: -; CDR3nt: TGTGCCAGCTCACCCCAAAGCACAGATACGCAGTATTTT; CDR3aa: CASSPQSTDTQYF
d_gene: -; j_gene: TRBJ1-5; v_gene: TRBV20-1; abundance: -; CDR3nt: TGCAGTGCCAGTTCTGACAGAAGCAATCAGCCCCAGCATTTT; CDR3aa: CSASSDRSNQPQHF
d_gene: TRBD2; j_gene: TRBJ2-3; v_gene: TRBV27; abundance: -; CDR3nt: TGTGCCAGCACCCCGTTAGCGGGGGGTAGCACAGATACGCAGTATTTT; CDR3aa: CASTPLAGGSTDTQYF
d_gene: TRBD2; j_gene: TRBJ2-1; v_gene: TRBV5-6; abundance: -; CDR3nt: TGTGCCAGCAGCTTGGGGCGGGGGGACTCCTACAATGAGCAGTTCTTC; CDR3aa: CASSLGRGDSYNEQFF
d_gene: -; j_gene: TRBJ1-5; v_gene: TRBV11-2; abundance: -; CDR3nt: TGTGCCAGCAGCTCAACCACAGGGAACAATCAGCCCCAGCATTTT; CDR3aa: CASSSTTGNNQPQHF
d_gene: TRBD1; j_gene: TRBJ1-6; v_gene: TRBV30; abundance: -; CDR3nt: TGTGCCTGGAGCCCGGGACAGTCACGACCCCTCCACTTT; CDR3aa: CAWSPGQSRPLHF